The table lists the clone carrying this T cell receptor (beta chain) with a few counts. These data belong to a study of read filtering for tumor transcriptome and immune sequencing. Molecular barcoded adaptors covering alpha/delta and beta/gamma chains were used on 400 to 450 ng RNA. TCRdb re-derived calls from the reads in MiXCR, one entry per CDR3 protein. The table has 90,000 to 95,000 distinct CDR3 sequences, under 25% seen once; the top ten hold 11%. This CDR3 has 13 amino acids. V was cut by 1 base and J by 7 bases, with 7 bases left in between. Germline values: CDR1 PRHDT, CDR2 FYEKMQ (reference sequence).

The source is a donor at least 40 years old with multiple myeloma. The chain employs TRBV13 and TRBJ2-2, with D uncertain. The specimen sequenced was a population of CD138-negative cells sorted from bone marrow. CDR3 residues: CASSLVGNGELFF. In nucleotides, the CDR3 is TGTGCCAGCAGCTTAGTAGGGAACGGGGAGCTGTTTTTT.